The clone carrying this T cell receptor beta chain was seen at least ten times. Its antigen is as yet unknown. This sample is part of a study of identical twins. Whole-study findings and limits: Cord blood beta clonotypes present at high abundance carried fewer insertions; no such pattern appeared in memory repertoires. One should note that invariant MAIT and iNKT cells could partly confound zero-insertion analyses.

V was clipped by 7 bases and J by 4 bases; unmatched bases: 13. The germline gives CDR1 MNHNS, CDR2 SASEGT. The CDR3 loop spans 16 amino acids. Template switching added a universal primer site, and cDNA bore unique molecular identifiers. TCRdb ran MiXCR on the 5' RACE reads and lists one entry per CDR3 protein. The sample has roughly 570,000 distinct CDR3 sequences, roughly 9.9% seen once. The same sample was also used in a study of yellow fever vaccine responses in identical twins.

The sequence derives from a woman under 30 in good health. This chain connects TRBV6-1 to TRBJ2-3; 8 bases map to TRBD2. Sequencing was carried out using PBMCs. The CDR3 region is CASTPTGGGPPDTQYF. Here the CDR3 DNA reads TGTGCCAGCACCCCCACGGGGGGGGGGCCCCCAGATACGCAGTATTTT.